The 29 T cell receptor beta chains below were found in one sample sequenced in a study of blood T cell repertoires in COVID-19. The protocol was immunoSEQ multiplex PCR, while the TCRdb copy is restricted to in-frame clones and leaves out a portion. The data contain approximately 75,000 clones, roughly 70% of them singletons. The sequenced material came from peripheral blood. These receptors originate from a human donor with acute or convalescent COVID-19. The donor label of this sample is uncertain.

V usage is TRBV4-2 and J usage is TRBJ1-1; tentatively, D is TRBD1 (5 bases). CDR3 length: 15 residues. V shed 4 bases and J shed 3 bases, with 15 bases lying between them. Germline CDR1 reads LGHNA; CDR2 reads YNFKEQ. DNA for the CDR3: TGTGCCAGCAGCCCCCTTTCAGGCAGGGACACTGAAGCTTTCTTT. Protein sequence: CASSPLSGRDTEAFF.

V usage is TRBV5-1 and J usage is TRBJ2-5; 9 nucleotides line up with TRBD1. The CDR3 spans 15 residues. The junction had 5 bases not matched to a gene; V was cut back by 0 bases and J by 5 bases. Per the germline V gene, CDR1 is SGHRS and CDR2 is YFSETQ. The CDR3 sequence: CASSLGDRDRETQYF. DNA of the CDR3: TGCGCCAGCAGCTTGGGGGACAGGGATAGGGAGACCCAGTACTTC.

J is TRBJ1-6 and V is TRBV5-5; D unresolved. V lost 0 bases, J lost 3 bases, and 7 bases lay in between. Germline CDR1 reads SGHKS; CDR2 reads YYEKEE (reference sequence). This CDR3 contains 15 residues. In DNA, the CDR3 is TGTGCCAGCAGCTTGGTTTCGGGCTATAATTCACCCCTCCACTTT. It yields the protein CASSLVSGYNSPLHF.

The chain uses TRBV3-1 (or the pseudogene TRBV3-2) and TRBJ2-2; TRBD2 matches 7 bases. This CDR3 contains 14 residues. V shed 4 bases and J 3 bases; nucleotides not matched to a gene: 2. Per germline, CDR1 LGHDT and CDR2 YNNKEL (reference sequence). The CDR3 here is CASSPSGHTGELFF. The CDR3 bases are TGTGCCAGCAGCCCTAGCGGCCACACCGGGGAGCTGTTTTTT.

The CDR3 DNA reads TGTGCCAGCAGTGCGGGACAGGCCGCCTGGTCCTACGAGCAGTACGTC. Protein product: CASSAGQAAWSYEQYV. The V and J genes are TRBV6-1 and TRBJ2-7, with 8 positions matching TRBD1. From germline, CDR1 is MNHNS and CDR2 SASEGT. The CDR3 has 16 amino acids. The V gene end was trimmed by 4 bases and the J gene end by 1 base; junction bases not matched to a gene: 9.

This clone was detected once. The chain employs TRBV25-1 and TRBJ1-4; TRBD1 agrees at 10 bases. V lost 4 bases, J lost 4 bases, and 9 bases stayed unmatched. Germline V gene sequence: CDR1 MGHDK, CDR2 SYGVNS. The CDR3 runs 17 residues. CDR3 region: CASSASGQGTFNEKLFF. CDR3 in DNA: TGTGCCAGCAGTGCATCGGGACAGGGGACCTTTAATGAAAAACTGTTTTTT.

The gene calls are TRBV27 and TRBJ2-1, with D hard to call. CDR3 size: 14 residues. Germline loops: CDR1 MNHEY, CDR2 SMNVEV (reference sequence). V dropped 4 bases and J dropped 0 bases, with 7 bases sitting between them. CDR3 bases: TGTGCCAGCAGTTCCCCTCCCTCCTACAATGAGCAGTTCTTC. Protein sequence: CASSSPPSYNEQFF.

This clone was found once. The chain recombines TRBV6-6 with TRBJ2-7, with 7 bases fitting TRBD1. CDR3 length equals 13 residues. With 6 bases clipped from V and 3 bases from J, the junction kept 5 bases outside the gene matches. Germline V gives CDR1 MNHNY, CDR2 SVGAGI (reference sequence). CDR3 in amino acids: CASSSTGNYEQYV. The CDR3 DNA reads TGTGCCAGCAGCTCGACAGGGAACTACGAGCAGTACGTC.

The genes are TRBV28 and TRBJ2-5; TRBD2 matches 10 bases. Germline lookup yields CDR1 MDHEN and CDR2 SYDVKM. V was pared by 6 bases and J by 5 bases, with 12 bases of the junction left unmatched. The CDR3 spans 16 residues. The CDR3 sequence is CASSLPRGLAIETQYF. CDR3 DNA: TGTGCCAGCAGCCTACCCCGGGGACTAGCGATCGAGACCCAGTACTTC.

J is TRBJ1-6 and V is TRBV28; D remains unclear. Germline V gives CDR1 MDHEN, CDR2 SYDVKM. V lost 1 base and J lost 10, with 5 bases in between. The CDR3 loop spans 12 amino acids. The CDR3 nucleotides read TGTGCCAGCAGTTTATCTCCCTCACCCCTCCACTTT. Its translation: CASSLSPSPLHF.

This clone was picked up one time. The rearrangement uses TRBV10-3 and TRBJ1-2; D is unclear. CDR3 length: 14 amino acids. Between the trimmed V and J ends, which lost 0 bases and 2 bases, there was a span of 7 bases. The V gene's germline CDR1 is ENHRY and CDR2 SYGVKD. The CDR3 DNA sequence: TGTGCCATCAGTGAGTCGTTGGGCAACTATGGCTACACCTTC. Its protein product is CAISESLGNYGYTF.

In DNA, the CDR3 is TGCAGTGCTAGTGGTCCCCTAGTCTGGGCCGGGAGAGATGAGCAGTTCTTC. Protein: CSASGPLVWAGRDEQFF. The rearrangement uses TRBV20-1 and TRBJ2-1, with D possibly being TRBD2 (6 bases). The CDR3 is 17 residues long. Germline loops: CDR1 DFQATT, CDR2 SNEGSKA (reference sequence). Deletions cut 3 bases from V and 8 bases from J, with 26 bases between.

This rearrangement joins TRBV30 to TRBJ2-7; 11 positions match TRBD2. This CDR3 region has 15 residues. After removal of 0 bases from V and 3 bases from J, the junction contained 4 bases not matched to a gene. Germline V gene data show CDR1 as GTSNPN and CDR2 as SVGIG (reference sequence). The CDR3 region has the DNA TGTGCCTGGAGTGTACTAGCGGGAGCGAGCTACGAGCAGTACTTC. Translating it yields CAWSVLAGASYEQYF. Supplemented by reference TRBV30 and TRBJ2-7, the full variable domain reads SQTIHQWPATLVQPVGSPLSLECTVEGTSNPNLYWYRQAAGRGLQLLFYSVGIGQISSEVPQNLSASRPQDRQFILSSKKLLLSDSGFYLCAWSVLAGASYEQYFGPGTRLTVT.

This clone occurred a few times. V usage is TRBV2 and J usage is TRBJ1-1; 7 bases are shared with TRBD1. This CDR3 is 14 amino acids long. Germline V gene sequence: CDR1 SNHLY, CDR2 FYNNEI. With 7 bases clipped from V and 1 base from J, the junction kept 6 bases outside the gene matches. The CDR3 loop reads CASIGRGWNTEAFF. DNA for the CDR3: TGTGCCAGCATCGGCAGGGGGTGGAACACTGAAGCTTTCTTT.

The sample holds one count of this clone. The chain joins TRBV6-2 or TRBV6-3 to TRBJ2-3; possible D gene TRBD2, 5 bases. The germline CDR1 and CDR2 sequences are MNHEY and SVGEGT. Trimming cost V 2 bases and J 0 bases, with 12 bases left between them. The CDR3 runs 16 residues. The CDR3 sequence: CASSYPAGASTDTQYF. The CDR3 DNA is TGTGCCAGCAGTTACCCGGCGGGCGCCAGCACAGATACGCAGTATTTT.

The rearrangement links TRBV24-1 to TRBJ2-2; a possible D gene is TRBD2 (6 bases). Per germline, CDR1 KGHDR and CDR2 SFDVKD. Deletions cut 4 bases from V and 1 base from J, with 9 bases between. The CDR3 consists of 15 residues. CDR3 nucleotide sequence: TGTGCCACCAGTGAACCAGCGGGGAACACCGGGGAGCTGTTTTTT. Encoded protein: CATSEPAGNTGELFF.

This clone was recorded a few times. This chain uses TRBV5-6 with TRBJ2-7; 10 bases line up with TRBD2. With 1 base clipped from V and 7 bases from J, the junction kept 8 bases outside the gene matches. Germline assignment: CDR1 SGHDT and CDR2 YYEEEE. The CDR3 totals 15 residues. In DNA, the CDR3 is TGTGCCAGCAGCTTGTTAGCTCTAGCGGGAGTAGAGCAGTACTTC. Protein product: CASSLLALAGVEQYF.

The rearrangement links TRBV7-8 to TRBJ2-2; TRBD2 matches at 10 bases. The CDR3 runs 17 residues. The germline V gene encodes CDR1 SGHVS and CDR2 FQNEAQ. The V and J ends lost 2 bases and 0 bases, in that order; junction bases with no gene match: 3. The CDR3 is CASSLFLAGANTGELFF. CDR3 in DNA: TGTGCCAGCAGCTTATTCCTAGCGGGAGCGAACACCGGGGAGCTGTTTTTT. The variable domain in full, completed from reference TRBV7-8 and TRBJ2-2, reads GAGVSQSPRYKVAKRGQDVALRCDPISGHVSLFWYQQALGQGPEFLTYFQNEAQLDKSGLPSDRFFAERPEGSVSTLKIQRTQQEDSAVYLCASSLFLAGANTGELFFGEGSRLTVL.

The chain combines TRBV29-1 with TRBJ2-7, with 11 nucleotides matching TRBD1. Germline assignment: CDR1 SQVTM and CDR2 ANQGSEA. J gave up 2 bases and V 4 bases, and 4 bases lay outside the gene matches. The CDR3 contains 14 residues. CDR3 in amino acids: CSVVGTGGAYEQYF. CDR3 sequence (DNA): TGCAGCGTTGTCGGGACAGGGGGTGCCTACGAGCAGTACTTC.

This CDR3 reads CAPGRGTDTQYF. In nucleotides, the CDR3 is TGTGCCCCCGGGAGGGGGACAGATACGCAGTATTTT. This chain links TRBV24-1 with TRBJ2-3; 8 bases are shared with TRBD2. This CDR3 has 12 residues. Germline V gives CDR1 KGHDR, CDR2 SFDVKD. The trim removed 12 bases at V and 3 bases at J, leaving 4 bases unmatched.

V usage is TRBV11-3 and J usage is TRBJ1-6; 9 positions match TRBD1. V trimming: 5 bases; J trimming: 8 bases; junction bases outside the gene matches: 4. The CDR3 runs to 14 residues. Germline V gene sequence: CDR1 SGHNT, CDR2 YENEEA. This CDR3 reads CASSGGQGDSPLHF. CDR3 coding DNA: TGTGCCAGCAGCGGGGGACAGGGTGATTCACCCCTCCACTTT.

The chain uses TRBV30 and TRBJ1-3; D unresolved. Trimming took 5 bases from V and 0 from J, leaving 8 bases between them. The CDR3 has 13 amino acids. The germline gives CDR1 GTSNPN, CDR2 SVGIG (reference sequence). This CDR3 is CAWSGDSGNTIYF. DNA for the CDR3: TGTGCCTGGTCCGGGGACTCTGGAAACACCATATATTTT. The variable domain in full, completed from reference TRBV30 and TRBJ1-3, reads SQTIHQWPATLVQPVGSPLSLECTVEGTSNPNLYWYRQAAGRGLQLLFYSVGIGQISSEVPQNLSASRPQDRQFILSSKKLLLSDSGFYLCAWSGDSGNTIYFGEGSWLTVV.

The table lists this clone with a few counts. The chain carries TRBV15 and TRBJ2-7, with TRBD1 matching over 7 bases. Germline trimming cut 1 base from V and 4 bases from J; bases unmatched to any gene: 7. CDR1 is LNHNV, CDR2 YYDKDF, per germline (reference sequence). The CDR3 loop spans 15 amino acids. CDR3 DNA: TGTGCCACCAGCAGAGCGGGACAGACCCATTACGAGCAGTACTTC. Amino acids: CATSRAGQTHYEQYF.

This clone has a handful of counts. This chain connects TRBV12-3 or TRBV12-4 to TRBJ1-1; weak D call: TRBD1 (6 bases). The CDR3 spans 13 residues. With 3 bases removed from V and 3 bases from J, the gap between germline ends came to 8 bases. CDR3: CASSFGGHTEAFF. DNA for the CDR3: TGTGCCAGCAGTTTCGGGGGGCACACTGAAGCTTTCTTT.

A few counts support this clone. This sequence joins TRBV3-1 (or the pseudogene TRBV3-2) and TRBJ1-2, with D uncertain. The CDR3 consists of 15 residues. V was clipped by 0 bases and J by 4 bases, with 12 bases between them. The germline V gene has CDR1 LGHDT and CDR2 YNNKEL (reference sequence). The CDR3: CASSQDRQRRYGYTF. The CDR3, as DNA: TGTGCCAGCAGCCAAGACAGGCAGAGACGCTATGGCTACACCTTC.

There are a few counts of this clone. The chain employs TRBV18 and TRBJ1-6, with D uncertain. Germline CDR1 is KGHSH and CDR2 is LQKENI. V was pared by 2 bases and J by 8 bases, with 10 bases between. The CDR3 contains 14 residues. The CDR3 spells CASSPELIDSPLHF. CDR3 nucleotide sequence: TGTGCCAGCTCACCAGAGCTGATAGATTCACCCCTCCACTTT.

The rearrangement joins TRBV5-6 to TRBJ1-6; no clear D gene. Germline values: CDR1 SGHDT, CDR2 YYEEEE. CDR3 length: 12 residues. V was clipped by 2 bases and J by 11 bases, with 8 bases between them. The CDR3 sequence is CASSFSRTPLHF. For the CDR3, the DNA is TGTGCCAGCAGCTTTTCTAGGACACCCCTCCACTTT.

CDR3 nucleotide sequence: TGTGCCAGCAGGAAACAGGGGGCGGGTGAAAAACTGTTTTTT. Translation gives CASRKQGAGEKLFF. The rearrangement joins TRBV7-9 to TRBJ1-4, with 9 bases fitting TRBD1. Trimming removed 6 bases from V and 7 bases from J; junction bases left unmatched: 6. CDR3 length: 14 residues. Germline V lookup: CDR1 SEHNR, CDR2 FQNEAQ (reference sequence).

The chain's CDR3 is CASSLSLAGGEQYF. In DNA form, the CDR3 reads TGTGCCAGCAGCTTGTCACTAGCGGGTGGGGAGCAGTACTTC. This chain uses TRBV5-4 with TRBJ2-7; 9 bases match TRBD2. The V gene's germline CDR1 is SGHNT and CDR2 YYREEE (reference sequence). The V and J ends lost 1 base and 7 bases, in that order; junction bases with no gene match: 6. The CDR3 spans 14 residues. Using reference TRBV5-4 and TRBJ2-7 for the parts outside the CDR3, the full variable domain is ETGVTQSPTHLIKTRGQQVTLRCSSQSGHNTVSWYQQALGQGPQFIFQYYREEENGRGNFPPRFSGLQFPNYSSELNVNALELDDSALYLCASSLSLAGGEQYFGPGTRLTVT.